These T cell receptor beta chains were read from a single sample in a study of shared clonotypes between healthy human individuals. Profiled with immunoSEQ multiplex PCR; TCRdb holds only in-frame clones, not every one. The table lists roughly 2.2 million clones, under 95% of them singletons. Source material: naive CD4+ T cells from PBMCs. The receptors originated from a man younger than 35 in good health. Some clones in this sample may be carry-over from other donors' samples. CDR3s include the opening cysteine and the closing phenylalanine or tryptophan. D genes are given only for firm matches. The size of a clone is reported for some rows only, either as once, few or many, or as a class for expanded clones.

size: NA; J: TRBJ2-7; D: NA; V: TRBV27; CDR3: CASSLRGNRRRGNDEQYF; DNA: TGTGCCAGCAGTTTAAGAGGGAACCGACGCCGTGGGAATGACGAGCAGTACTTC
size: NA; J: TRBJ1-2; D: NA; V: TRBV29-1; CDR3: CSVEGTADNYGYTF; DNA: TGCAGCGTTGAAGGGACAGCCGATAACTATGGCTACACCTTC
size: once; J: TRBJ2-7; D: TRBD1; V: TRBV28; CDR3: CASSPPGQGRNEQYF; DNA: TGTGCCAGCAGCCCCCCCGGACAGGGACGTAACGAGCAGTACTTC
size: NA; J: TRBJ2-7; D: TRBD2; V: TRBV6-1; CDR3: CASSESPGLAGGPYEQYF; DNA: TGTGCCAGCAGTGAAAGCCCGGGACTAGCGGGAGGGCCCTACGAGCAGTACTTC
size: NA; J: TRBJ1-2; D: NA; V: TRBV18; CDR3: CASSPSGTIGYTF; DNA: TGTGCCAGCTCACCCTCCGGGACAATCGGCTACACCTTC
size: once; J: TRBJ2-3; D: TRBD2; V: TRBV29-1; CDR3: CSAEGRGSTDTQYF; DNA: TGCAGCGCCGAGGGGCGGGGGAGCACAGATACGCAGTATTTT
size: NA; J: TRBJ2-5; D: NA; V: TRBV7-3; CDR3: CASSNPGGTQYF; DNA: TGTGCCAGCAGCAACCCCGGGGGGACCCAGTACTTC
size: NA; J: TRBJ1-4; D: TRBD1; V: TRBV27; CDR3: CASSQDRGTEKLFF; DNA: TGTGCCAGCAGTCAGGACAGGGGTACCGAAAAACTGTTTTTT
size: NA; J: TRBJ1-1; D: NA; V: TRBV5-1; CDR3: CASSLGPLSSLDSTEAFF; DNA: TGCGCCAGCAGCTTGGGCCCCCTCTCTAGCTTGGACAGCACTGAAGCTTTCTTT
size: NA; J: TRBJ2-1; D: NA; V: TRBV28; CDR3: CASKGGGPSYNEQFF; DNA: TGTGCCAGCAAGGGGGGAGGGCCCTCCTACAATGAGCAGTTCTTC
size: NA; J: TRBJ2-3; D: NA; V: TRBV5-1; CDR3: CASRSDTDTQYF; DNA: TGCGCCAGCAGGTCAGACACAGATACGCAGTATTTT
size: NA; J: TRBJ2-1; D: NA; V: TRBV7-9; CDR3: CASSLKGLREQFF; DNA: TGTGCCAGCAGCTTAAAGGGCCTAAGGGAGCAGTTCTTC
size: once; J: TRBJ2-7; D: NA; V: TRBV29-1; CDR3: CSVLITYEQYF; DNA: TGCAGCGTCCTGATTACCTACGAGCAGTACTTC
size: NA; J: TRBJ2-1; D: TRBD2; V: TRBV5-4; CDR3: CASSSRTSGPPYNEQFF; DNA: TGTGCCAGCAGCAGCCGGACTAGCGGGCCACCCTACAATGAGCAGTTCTTC
size: NA; J: TRBJ2-1; D: NA; V: TRBV10-3; CDR3: CAISESRTGGDEQFF; DNA: TGTGCCATCAGTGAGTCCCGAACAGGGGGGGATGAGCAGTTCTTC
size: NA; J: TRBJ2-2; D: TRBD2; V: TRBV30; CDR3: CAWSVTSGRTGELFF; DNA: TGTGCCTGGAGTGTAACTAGCGGGAGAACCGGGGAGCTGTTTTTT
size: NA; J: TRBJ1-4; D: TRBD1; V: TRBV4-3; CDR3: CASSQGGGTGVGEKLFF; DNA: TGCGCCAGCAGCCAAGGGGGTGGTACAGGGGTTGGTGAAAAACTGTTTTTT
size: NA; J: TRBJ2-1; D: TRBD2; V: TRBV11-2; CDR3: CASSLGLAGVDEQFF; DNA: TGTGCCAGCAGCCTGGGACTAGCGGGAGTAGATGAGCAGTTCTTC
size: NA; J: TRBJ1-5; D: TRBD1; V: TRBV30; CDR3: CAWSVGAGGQNQPQHF; DNA: TGTGCCTGGAGTGTAGGGGCAGGGGGACAGAATCAGCCCCAGCATTTT
size: NA; J: TRBJ1-2; D: NA; V: TRBV25-1; CDR3: CASSEGARDGYTF; DNA: TGTGCCAGCAGTGAAGGGGCGCGGGATGGCTACACCTTC
size: NA; J: TRBJ2-3; D: NA; V: TRBV7-7; CDR3: CASSLGTTDTQYF; DNA: TGTGCCAGCAGCTTAGGGACGACAGATACGCAGTATTTT
size: NA; J: TRBJ2-7; D: NA; V: TRBV19; CDR3: CASSIPRVSGSSYEQYF; DNA: TGTGCCAGTAGTATCCCCCGTGTTAGCGGAAGCTCCTACGAGCAGTACTTC
size: NA; J: TRBJ1-5; D: NA; V: TRBV18; CDR3: CASSPAGDGQPQHF; DNA: TGTGCCAGCTCACCCGCAGGGGACGGTCAGCCCCAGCATTTT
size: NA; J: TRBJ2-7; D: NA; V: TRBV20-1; CDR3: CSARQAYEQYF; DNA: TGCAGTGCTAGACAGGCCTACGAGCAGTACTTC
size: NA; J: TRBJ2-7; D: NA; V: TRBV29-1; CDR3: CSVVDSSSYEQYF; DNA: TGCAGCGTAGTGGACAGTTCCTCCTACGAGCAGTACTTC